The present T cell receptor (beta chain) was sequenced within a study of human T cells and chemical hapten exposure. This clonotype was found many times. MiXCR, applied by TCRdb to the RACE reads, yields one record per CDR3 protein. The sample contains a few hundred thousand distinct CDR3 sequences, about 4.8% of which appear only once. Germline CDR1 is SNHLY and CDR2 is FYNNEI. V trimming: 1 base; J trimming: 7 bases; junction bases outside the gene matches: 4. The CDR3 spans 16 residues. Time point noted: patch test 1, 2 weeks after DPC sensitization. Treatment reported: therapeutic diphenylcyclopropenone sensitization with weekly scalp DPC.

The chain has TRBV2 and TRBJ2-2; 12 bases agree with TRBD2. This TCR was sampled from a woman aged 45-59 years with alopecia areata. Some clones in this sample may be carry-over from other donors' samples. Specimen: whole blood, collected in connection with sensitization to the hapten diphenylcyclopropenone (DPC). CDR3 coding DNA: TGTGCCAGCAGTGAAGTGACTAGCGGGGGAGGCGGGGAGCTGTTTTTT. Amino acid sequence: CASSEVTSGGGGELFF.